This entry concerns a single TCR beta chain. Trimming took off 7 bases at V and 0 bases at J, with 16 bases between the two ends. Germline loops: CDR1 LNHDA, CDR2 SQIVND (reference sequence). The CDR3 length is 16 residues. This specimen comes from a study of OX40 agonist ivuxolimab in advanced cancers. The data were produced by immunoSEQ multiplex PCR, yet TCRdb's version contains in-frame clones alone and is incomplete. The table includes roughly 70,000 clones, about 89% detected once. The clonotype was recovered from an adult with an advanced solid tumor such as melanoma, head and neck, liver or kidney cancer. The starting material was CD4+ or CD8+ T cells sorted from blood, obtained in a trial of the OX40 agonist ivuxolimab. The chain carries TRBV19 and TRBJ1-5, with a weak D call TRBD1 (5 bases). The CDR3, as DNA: TGTGCCAGTATACAGGATCGGGGTGGTAGCAATCAGCCCCAGCATTTT. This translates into CASIQDRGGSNQPQHF.